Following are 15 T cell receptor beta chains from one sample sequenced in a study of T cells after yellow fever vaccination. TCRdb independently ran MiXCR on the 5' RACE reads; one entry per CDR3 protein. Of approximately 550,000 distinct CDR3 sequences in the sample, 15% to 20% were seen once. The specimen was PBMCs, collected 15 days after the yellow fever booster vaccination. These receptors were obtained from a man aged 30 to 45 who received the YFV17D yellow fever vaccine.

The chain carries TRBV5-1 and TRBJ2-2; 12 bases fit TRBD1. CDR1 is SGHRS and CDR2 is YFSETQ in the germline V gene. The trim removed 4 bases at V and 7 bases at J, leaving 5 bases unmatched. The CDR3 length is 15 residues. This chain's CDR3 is CASSAGTGGVGELFF. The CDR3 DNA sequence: TGCGCCAGCAGCGCCGGGACAGGGGGCGTCGGGGAGCTGTTTTTT.

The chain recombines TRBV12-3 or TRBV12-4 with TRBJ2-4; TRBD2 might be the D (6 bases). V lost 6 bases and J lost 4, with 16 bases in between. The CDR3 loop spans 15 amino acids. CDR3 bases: TGTGCCAGCAGGCCCCTTCTGGCGGGAAAAAACATTCAGTACTTC. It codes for CASRPLLAGKNIQYF.

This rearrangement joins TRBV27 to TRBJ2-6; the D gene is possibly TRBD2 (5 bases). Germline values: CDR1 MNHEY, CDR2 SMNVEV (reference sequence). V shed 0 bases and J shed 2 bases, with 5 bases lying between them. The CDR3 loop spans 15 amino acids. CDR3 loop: CASSLSTTGANVLTF. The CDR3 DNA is TGTGCCAGCAGTTTATCGACTACTGGGGCCAACGTCCTGACTTTC.

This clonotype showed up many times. The CDR3 DNA follows: TGCAGTGTCGGGACTAGCGGGAGGGCCAAAAACATTCAGTACTTC. It translates to CSVGTSGRAKNIQYF. The J gene is TRBJ2-4, the V gene TRBV20-1; 15 bases are shared with TRBD2. V lost 7 bases, J lost 1 base, and 2 bases stayed unmatched. This CDR3 has 15 amino acids. CDR1 and CDR2 from the germline V gene are DFQATT and SNEGSKA (reference sequence).

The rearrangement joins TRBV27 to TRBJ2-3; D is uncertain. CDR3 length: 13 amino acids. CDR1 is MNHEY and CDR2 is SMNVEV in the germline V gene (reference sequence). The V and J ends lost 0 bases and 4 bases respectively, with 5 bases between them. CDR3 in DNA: TGTGCCAGCAGTTTATCTTGGTCAGATACGCAGTATTTT. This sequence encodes CASSLSWSDTQYF.

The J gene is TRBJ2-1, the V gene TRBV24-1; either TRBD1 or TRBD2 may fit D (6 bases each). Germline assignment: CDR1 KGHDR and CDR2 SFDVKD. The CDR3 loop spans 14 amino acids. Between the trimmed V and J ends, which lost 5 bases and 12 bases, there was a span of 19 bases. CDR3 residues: CATSGRGAYSGQFF. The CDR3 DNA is TGTGCCACCAGTGGAAGGGGGGCCTACTCGGGGCAGTTCTTC.

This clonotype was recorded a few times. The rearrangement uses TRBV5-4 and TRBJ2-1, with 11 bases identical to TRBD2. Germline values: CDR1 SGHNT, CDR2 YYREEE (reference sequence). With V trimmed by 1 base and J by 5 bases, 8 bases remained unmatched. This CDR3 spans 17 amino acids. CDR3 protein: CASSLPLGTSGNNEQFF. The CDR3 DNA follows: TGTGCCAGCAGCTTGCCCCTTGGGACTAGCGGAAACAATGAGCAGTTCTTC.

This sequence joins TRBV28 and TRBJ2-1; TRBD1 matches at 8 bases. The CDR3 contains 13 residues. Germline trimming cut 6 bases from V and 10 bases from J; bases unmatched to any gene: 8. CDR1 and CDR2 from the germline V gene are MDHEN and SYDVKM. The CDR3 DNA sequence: TGTGCCAGCAGCTTCCAGGGGGCAAGGGAGCAGTTCTTC. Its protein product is CASSFQGAREQFF.

This CDR3 is CASSQVGLAVGETQYF. For the CDR3, the DNA is TGTGCCAGCAGCCAAGTGGGACTAGCGGTGGGGGAGACCCAGTACTTC. V and J are TRBV7-9 and TRBJ2-5; 11 bases line up with TRBD2. J gave up 5 bases and V 5 bases, and 10 bases lay outside the gene matches. The CDR3 consists of 16 residues. Germline lookup yields CDR1 SEHNR and CDR2 FQNEAQ (reference sequence). Using reference TRBV7-9 and TRBJ2-5 for the parts outside the CDR3, the full variable domain is DTGVSQNPRHKITKRGQNVTFRCDPISEHNRLYWYRQTLGQGPEFLTYFQNEAQLEKSRLLSDRFSAERPKGSFSTLEIQRTEQGDSAMYLCASSQVGLAVGETQYFGPGTRLLVL.

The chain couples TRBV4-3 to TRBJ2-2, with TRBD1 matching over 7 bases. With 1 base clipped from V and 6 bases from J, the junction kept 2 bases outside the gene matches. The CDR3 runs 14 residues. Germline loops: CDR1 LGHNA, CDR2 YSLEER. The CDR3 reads CASSQGQGPGELFF. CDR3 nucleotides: TGCGCCAGCAGCCAAGGACAGGGACCCGGGGAGCTGTTTTTT.

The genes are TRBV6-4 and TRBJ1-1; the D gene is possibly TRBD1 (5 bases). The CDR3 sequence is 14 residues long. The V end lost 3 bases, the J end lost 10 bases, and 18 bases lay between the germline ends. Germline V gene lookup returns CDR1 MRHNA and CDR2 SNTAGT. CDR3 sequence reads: CASSDTGRNSIAFF. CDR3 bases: TGTGCCAGCAGTGATACGGGACGGAATTCGATAGCTTTCTTT.

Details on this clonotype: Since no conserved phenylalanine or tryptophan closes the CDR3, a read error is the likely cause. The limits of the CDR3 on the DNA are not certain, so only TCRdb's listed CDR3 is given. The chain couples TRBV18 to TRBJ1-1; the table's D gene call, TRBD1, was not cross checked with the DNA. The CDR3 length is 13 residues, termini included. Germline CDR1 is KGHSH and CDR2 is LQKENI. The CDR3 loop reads CASSPGTDNIPFY.

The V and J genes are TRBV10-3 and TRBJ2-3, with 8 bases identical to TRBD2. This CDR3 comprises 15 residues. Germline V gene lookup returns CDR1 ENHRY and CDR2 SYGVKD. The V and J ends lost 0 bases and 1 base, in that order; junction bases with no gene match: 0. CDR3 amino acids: CAISESTSGTDTQYF. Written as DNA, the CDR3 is TGTGCCATCAGTGAGTCGACTAGCGGCACAGATACGCAGTATTTT.

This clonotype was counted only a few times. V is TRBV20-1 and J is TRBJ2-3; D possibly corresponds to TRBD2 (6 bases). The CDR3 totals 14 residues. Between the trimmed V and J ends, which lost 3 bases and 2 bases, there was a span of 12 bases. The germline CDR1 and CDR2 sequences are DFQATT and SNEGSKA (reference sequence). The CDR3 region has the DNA TGCAGTGCTAGTAGGACTACCGCCACAGATACGCAGTATTTT. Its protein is CSASRTTATDTQYF.

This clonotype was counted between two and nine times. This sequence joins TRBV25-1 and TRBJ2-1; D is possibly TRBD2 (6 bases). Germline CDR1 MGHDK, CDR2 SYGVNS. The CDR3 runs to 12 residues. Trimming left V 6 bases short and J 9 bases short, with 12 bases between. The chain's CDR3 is CASRPQGGEQFF. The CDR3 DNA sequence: TGTGCCAGCAGACCCCAGGGAGGTGAGCAGTTCTTC. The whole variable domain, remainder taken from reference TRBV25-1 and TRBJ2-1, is EADIYQTPRYLVIGTGKKITLECSQTMGHDKMYWYQQDPGMELHLIHYSYGVNSTEKGDLSSESTVSRIRTEHFPLTLESARPSHTSQYLCASRPQGGEQFFGPGTRLTVL.